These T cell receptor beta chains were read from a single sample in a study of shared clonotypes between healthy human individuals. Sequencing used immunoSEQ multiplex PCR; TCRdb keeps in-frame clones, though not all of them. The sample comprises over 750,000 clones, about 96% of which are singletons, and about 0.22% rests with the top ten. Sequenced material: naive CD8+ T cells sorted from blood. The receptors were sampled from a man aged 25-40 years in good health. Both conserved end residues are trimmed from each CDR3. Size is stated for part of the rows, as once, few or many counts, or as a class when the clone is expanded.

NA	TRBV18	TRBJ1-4	ASSTRDSESNEKLF
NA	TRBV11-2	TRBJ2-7	ASSLGGTYYEQY
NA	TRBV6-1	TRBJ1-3	ASSERSGNTIY
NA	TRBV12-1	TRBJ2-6	ASSYSTVGQSRANVLT
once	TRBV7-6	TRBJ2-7	ASSLGSGYEQY
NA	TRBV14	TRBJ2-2	ASSQDLRGELF
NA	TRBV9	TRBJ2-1	ASSVWARGGNEQF
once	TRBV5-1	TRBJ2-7	ASSSRTGLDEQY
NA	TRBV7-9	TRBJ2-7	ASSRDPRAEQY
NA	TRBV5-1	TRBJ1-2	ASSLALGPDGYT
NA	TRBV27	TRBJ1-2	ASSFTGFHGYT
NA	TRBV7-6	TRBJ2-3	ASSSSLPTQY
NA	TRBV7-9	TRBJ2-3	ASSYAGDTDTQY
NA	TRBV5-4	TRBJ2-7	ASSLGGVYEQY
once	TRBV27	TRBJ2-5	ASSFGQSETQY
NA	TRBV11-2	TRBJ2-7	ASSSHLYEQY
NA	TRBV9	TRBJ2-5	ASSVEGAFQETQY
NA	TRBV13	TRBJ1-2	ASSLEDSILGYT
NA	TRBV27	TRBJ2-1	ASATGFLKQF
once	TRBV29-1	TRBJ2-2	SVEGRGARGNGELF
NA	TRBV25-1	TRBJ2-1	ASIAGYNEQF
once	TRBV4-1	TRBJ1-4	ASSPTGHYEKLF
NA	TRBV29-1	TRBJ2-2	SVRLADNTGELF
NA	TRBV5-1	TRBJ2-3	ASSPGTSGRAGQETQY
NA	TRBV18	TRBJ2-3	ASSQGGLASSTDTQY
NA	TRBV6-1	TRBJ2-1	ASSERGYGADNEQF
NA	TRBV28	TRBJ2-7	ASSSSTGLASYEQY
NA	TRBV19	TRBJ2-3	ASSIVLAGGSEDTQY
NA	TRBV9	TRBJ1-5	ASSEGQFSNQPQH
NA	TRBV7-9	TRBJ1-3	ASSLPWGPRGNTIY
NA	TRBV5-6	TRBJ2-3	ASSFRLGGDTQY
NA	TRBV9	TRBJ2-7	ASSVVPNYEQY
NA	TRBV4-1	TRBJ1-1	ASRHVEAREAF
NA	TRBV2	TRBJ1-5	ASRGEPKEAQPQH
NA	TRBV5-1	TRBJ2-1	ASSESSSYNEQF
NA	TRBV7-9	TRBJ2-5	ASSLSQDRSGETQY
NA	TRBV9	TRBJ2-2	ASSVDSSRGGLF
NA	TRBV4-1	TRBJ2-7	ASSPPGLGTGEQY
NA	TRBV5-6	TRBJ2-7	ASSGGTSLRSEQY
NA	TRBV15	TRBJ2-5	ATSRHNRVPGGETQY
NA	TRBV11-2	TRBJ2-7	ASSLRTPYEQY
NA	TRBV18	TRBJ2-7	ASSPPGLAGSYEQY
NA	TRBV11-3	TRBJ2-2	ASSPRGLSTGELF
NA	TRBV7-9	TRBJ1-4	ASSLMLGQREKLF
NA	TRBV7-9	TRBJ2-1	ASSPQTSGYTYNEQF
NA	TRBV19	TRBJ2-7	ASSIGRGRNYEQY
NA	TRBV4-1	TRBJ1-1	ASSQPTANTEAF
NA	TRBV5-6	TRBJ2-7	ASSFGTYEQY
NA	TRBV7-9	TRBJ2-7	ASSLRLSPYEQY
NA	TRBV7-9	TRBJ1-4	ASSSATNEKLF
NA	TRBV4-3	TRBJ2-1	ASSQAGVGEGRNEQF
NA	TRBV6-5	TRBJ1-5	ASSADGYSNQPQH
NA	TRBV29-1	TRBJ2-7	SGRLAGSYEQY
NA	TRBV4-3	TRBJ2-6	ASSHLLQGDVLT
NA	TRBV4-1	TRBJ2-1	ASSPRLAGRDNEQF
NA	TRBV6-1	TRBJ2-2	ASSEWRGGTGELF
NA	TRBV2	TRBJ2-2	ASKGRDRSTGELF
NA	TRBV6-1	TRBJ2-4	ASRTATDIQY
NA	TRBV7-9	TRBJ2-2	ASSHRQAQGGELF
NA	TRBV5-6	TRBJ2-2	ASSLATGELF